This T cell receptor (beta chain) was recorded in a study of cytomegalovirus exposure and HLA in healthy donors. Study-wide background: Researchers previously reported finding 100 million or so unique TCR beta sequences from 170 million or so T cells. General study findings and limits: Later analysis demonstrated an association between a missense DCLRE1C variant and TCR beta V- and J-gene trimming.

Comments on this clone: Antigen specificity is unknown.

A multiplex PCR was run with 60 Vbeta primers and 13 Jbeta primers. The method was immunoSEQ multiplex PCR; TCRdb's version includes in-frame clones alone and lacks a portion of them. The sample is made up of 130,000 or so clones, and the top ten hold roughly 1.6% of it. The CDR3 is 13 amino acids. The germline CDR1 and CDR2 sequences are SGHTA and FQGNSA. Deletions cut 5 bases from V and 6 bases from J, with 12 bases between. The gene calls are TRBV7-2 and TRBJ2-3; TRBD2 is a possible D gene (5 bases). Sequencing was done on a sample of PBMCs. The sequence was collected from a woman aged 40 to 55 in good health and CMV-seronegative. The CDR3 nucleotides read TGTGCCAGCAGCGCAAATACGGGGGATACGCAGTATTTT. It translates to CASSANTGDTQYF. Looking up the rest from reference TRBV7-2 and TRBJ2-3 gives the full variable domain: GAGVSQSPSNKVTEKGKDVELRCDPISGHTALYWYRQSLGQGLEFLIYFQGNSAPDKSGLPSDRFSAERTGGSVSTLTIQRTQQEDSAVYLCASSANTGDTQYFGPGTRLTVL.